The T cell receptor beta chain under discussion was sequenced for a study of blood T cells in healthy people across ages. Trimming took off 1 base at V and 7 bases at J, with 23 bases between the two ends. Per germline, CDR1 SGHRS and CDR2 YFSETQ. The CDR3 consists of 18 residues. Regarding the study as a whole: Older individuals had lower TCR beta diversity per million T cells (the decline was roughly linear).

In its sample, this clonotype was seen many times. Its antigen is currently unknown. The authors ran a second PCR of roughly 6 to 12 cycles using a sample-barcoded 5' primer and a J-beta primer mix. TCRdb redid the calling of the 5' RACE reads with MiXCR, one entry per CDR3 protein. The data show over 450,000 distinct CDR3 sequences, with 24% seen just once and 8.7% held by the top ten. These data also formed part of another study, on T cells of mothers and their children. That publication notes: Each donor was one of three healthy Caucasian mothers or one of their six children.

This chain uses TRBV5-1 with TRBJ1-4; D not certain. Sequenced material: blood. The clonotype originates from a boy between 10 and 17 years old in good health. CDR3 protein: CASSLRVIGGIEGEKLFF. CDR3 bases: TGCGCCAGCAGCTTGAGAGTTATCGGCGGGATCGAAGGTGAAAAACTGTTTTTT. The complete variable domain, with remaining parts taken from reference TRBV5-1 and TRBJ1-4, reads KAGVTQTPRYLIKTRGQQVTLSCSPISGHRSVSWYQQTPGQGLQFLFEYFSETQRNKGNFPGRFSGRQFSNSRSEMNVSTLELGDSALYLCASSLRVIGGIEGEKLFFGSGTQLSVL.